The following is a T cell receptor beta chain sequence with its context. Its antigen is currently unknown. The data originate from a study of CD4 T cells in relation to SARS-CoV-2 and coronaviruses. The CDR3 contains 13 residues. Germline CDR1 is SEHNR and CDR2 is FQNEAQ (reference sequence). With 9 bases removed from V and 6 bases from J, the gap between germline ends came to 14 bases. The repertoire was sequenced with immunoSEQ multiplex PCR; TCRdb's copy has only in-frame clones and lacks some. The sample lists some 44,000 clones, about 80% occurring once. Sequenced: naive CD4+ T cells from PBMCs, cultured in vitro. Subset denoted: naive CD4+ T cells isolated by negative enrichment. This chain links TRBV7-9 with TRBJ2-2; a possible D gene is TRBD2 (5 bases). This clonotype was sampled from an adult with COVID-19. The CDR3 region has the DNA TGTGCCAGTCGTACGGGGTTTCCCGGGGAGCTGTTTTTT. Protein: CASRTGFPGELFF.